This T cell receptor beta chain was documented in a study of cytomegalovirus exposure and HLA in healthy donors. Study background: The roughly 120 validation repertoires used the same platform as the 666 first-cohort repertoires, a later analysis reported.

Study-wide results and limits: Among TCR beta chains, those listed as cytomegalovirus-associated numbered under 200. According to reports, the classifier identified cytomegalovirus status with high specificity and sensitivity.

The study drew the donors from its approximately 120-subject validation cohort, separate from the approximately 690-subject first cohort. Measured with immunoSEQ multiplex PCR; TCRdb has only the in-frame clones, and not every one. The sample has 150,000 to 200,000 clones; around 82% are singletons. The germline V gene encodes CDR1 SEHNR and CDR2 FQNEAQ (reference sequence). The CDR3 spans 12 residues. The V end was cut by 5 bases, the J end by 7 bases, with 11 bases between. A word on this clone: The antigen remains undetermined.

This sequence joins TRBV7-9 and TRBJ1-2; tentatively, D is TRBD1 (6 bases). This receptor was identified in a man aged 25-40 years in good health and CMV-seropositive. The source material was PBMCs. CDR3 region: CASSTGQFGYTF. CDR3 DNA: TGTGCCAGCAGCACCGGACAGTTTGGCTACACCTTC.